This T cell receptor (beta chain) originates from a study of cytomegalovirus exposure and HLA in healthy donors. This clone turned up a few times. Its target is not known. Study results and limitations: Among TCR beta chains, those listed as cytomegalovirus-associated numbered over 150. More clonal expansion characterized HLA-associated TCR beta chains than equally common others in a later analysis. Previously analyzed data showed that most TCR beta V segments were productive at a frequency of about 90% or about 30%. Looking again later, the authors saw that most CMV-associated TCR beta chains seemed HLA-restricted.

Trimming took 2 bases from V and 8 from J; bases not matched to a gene: 8. The CDR3 sequence is 15 residues long. Germline V gene sequence: CDR1 MDHEN, CDR2 SYDVKM. Primers included in the PCR were 60 Vbeta and 13 Jbeta primers. The protocol was immunoSEQ multiplex PCR, while the TCRdb copy is restricted to in-frame clones and leaves out a portion. The sample holds 87,000 or so clones, less than 8% seen once. The sequence derives from a man between 45 and 60 years old in good health and CMV-seronegative. The chain carries TRBV28 and TRBJ2-1; 8 bases fit TRBD2. The sample was PBMCs. Written as DNA, the CDR3 is TGTGCCAGCAGTTTAACCAGCGGGGGTGAGGATGAGCAGTTCTTC. Translated: CASSLTSGGEDEQFF.